The 19 T cell receptor beta chains in this list originate from one sample, sequenced in a study of blood T cell repertoires in COVID-19 (dated by TCRdb to the early 2020s). The receptor library was made with the immunoSEQ multiplex PCR assay. Entries here come from immuneACCESS through TCRdb and include only in-frame sequences with V and J called. Some clones fail to appear in such tables; in the studies checked, an unresolved V gene covers under half of the shortfall, and the cause of the remainder is unknown. This sample comprises approximately 250,000 clones, over 75% of them detected only once. The ten largest clonotypes hold approximately 1% of the sample. What was sequenced was PBMCs or T cells enriched from blood (not recorded which). These receptors all come from a woman aged 25 to 39 who had recovered from COVID-19.

This clone was recorded once. This chain connects TRBV21-1 to TRBJ1-3; TRBD1, as called in the table, went unchecked against the DNA. TRBV21-1 corresponds to a pseudogene. The CDR3 totals 16 residues. In nucleotides, the CDR3 is TGTGCCAGCAGCAAAGGTAGTAGGGGGTCTGGAAACACCATATATTTT. Translated, it gives CASSKGSRGSGNTIYF.

The chain combines TRBV24-1 with TRBJ1-2; D is ambiguous. In germline, CDR1 is KGHDR, CDR2 SFDVKD. V lost 8 bases to trimming and J lost 4 bases, with 16 bases between them. This CDR3 has 14 amino acids. In DNA, the CDR3 is TGTGCCACCAACGATCCGGGGAAGCCCTATGGCTACACCTTC. Encoded protein: CATNDPGKPYGYTF.

The chain combines TRBV29-1 with TRBJ2-7; 10 nucleotides agree with TRBD2. The J segment lost 7 bases and the V segment lost 1 base, leaving 4 bases of the junction unmatched. Germline V CDR1 and CDR2: SQVTM, ANQGSEA. This CDR3 contains 13 residues. The CDR3 spells CSVEVAGGGEQYF. The CDR3 DNA is TGCAGCGTTGAAGTAGCGGGAGGTGGAGAGCAGTACTTC.

With respect to this clone: A much larger clone lies one base from this, so it may be a read error. The chain couples TRBV11-3 to TRBJ1-1; no clear D. Germline V gives CDR1 SGHNT, CDR2 YENEEA. The CDR3 totals 13 residues. V shed 0 bases and J shed 1 base, with 3 bases lying between them. The CDR3: CASSLDRNTEAFF. CDR3 DNA sequence: TGTGCCAGCAGCTTAGACAGGAACACTGAAGCTTTCTTT. The full variable domain, in which reference TRBV11-3 and TRBJ1-1 provide the parts outside the CDR3, is EAGVVQSPRYKIIEKKQPVAFWCNPISGHNTLYWYLQNLGQGPELLIRYENEEAVDDSQLPKDRFSAERLKGVDSTLKIQPAELGDSAVYLCASSLDRNTEAFFGQGTRLTVV.

The chain recombines TRBV11-2 with TRBJ2-7; maybe TRBD1 (5 bases). This CDR3 has 19 amino acids. V was clipped by 0 bases and J by 0 bases, with 21 bases between them. Germline V lookup: CDR1 SGHAT, CDR2 FQNNGV. The CDR3, as DNA: TGTGCCAGCAGCTTAGAACCGCGAGTCACAGACAGAAGCTCCTACGAGCAGTACTTC. Protein sequence: CASSLEPRVTDRSSYEQYF.

CDR3 DNA: TGCGCCAGCAGCCTCAACTACGATACGCAGTATTTT. Its translation: CASSLNYDTQYF. The chain carries TRBV5-1 and TRBJ2-3; no clear D gene. CDR3 size: 12 residues. Germline V gene sequence: CDR1 SGHRS, CDR2 YFSETQ. V lost 4 bases and J lost 6, with 9 bases in between. Full variable domain (outside the CDR3, taken from reference TRBV5-1 and TRBJ2-3): KAGVTQTPRYLIKTRGQQVTLSCSPISGHRSVSWYQQTPGQGLQFLFEYFSETQRNKGNFPGRFSGRQFSNSRSEMNVSTLELGDSALYLCASSLNYDTQYFGPGTRLTVL.

This clone has only one observation. This sequence joins TRBV10-1 and TRBJ2-7; D unclear. From germline, CDR1 is WNHNN and CDR2 SYGVQD (reference sequence). V lost 2 bases and J 0 bases, leaving 8 bases between the germline ends. The CDR3 length is 14 residues. The CDR3 region has the DNA TGCGCCAGCAGTGAGAAAAGGAGCTCCTACGAGCAGTACTTC. It translates to CASSEKRSSYEQYF.

This clone was seen a single time. This chain links TRBV6-5 with TRBJ1-3; perhaps TRBD1 as D (5 bases). The CDR3 consists of 14 residues. V was trimmed by 2 bases and J by 4 bases, leaving 9 bases between them. Germline lookup yields CDR1 MNHEY and CDR2 SVGAGI. CDR3 coding DNA: TGTGCCAGCAGTTACCGGCCAGGGGGAAACACCATATATTTT. Translating gives CASSYRPGGNTIYF.

The gene calls are TRBV5-1 and TRBJ2-7; D is uncertain. The ends were cut back, 1 base at V and 7 bases at J, with 6 bases in the middle. From germline, CDR1 is SGHRS and CDR2 YFSETQ. The CDR3 spans 11 residues. The CDR3 protein is CASSLFQEQYF. CDR3 bases: TGCGCCAGCAGCTTGTTTCAGGAGCAGTACTTC.

In nucleotides, the CDR3 is TGTGCCAGCAGAACGGGTCTTCGAGAGACCCAGTACTTC. It encodes CASRTGLRETQYF. The J gene is TRBJ2-5, the V gene TRBV27, with D hard to call. In germline, CDR1 is MNHEY, CDR2 SMNVEV (reference sequence). The germline V and J ends were trimmed by 6 bases and 4 bases, with 12 bases remaining between them. The CDR3 loop spans 13 amino acids.

The chain combines TRBV28 with TRBJ2-7; weak D call: TRBD1 (6 bases). The CDR3 is 16 amino acids. V shed 4 bases and J shed 4 bases, with 20 bases lying between them. Looked up from germline, CDR1 is MDHEN and CDR2 is SYDVKM. This CDR3 is CASSSPLLGATYEQYF. The CDR3 DNA reads TGTGCCAGCAGTTCCCCCCTATTGGGGGCTACATACGAGCAGTACTTC.

J is TRBJ2-4 and V is TRBV14, with D possibly matching TRBD2 (7 bases). The germline gives CDR1 SGHDN, CDR2 FVKESK. V lost 6 bases to trimming and J lost 6 bases, with 9 bases between them. The CDR3 has 12 amino acids. DNA of the CDR3: TGTGCCAGCAGTCGGGGGGCAAACATTCAGTACTTC. Translated: CASSRGANIQYF.

This clone was seen once. V gene TRBV12-3 or TRBV12-4 combines with J gene TRBJ2-1, with D unclear. V lost 8 bases, J lost 3 bases, and 8 bases lay in between. The CDR3 spans 12 residues. Written as DNA, the CDR3 is TGTGCCAGCCGCTTCAGCTACAATGAGCAGTTCTTC. Residues: CASRFSYNEQFF.

This chain connects TRBV30 to TRBJ1-5; the D is unclear. CDR1 is GTSNPN and CDR2 is SVGIG in the germline V gene (reference sequence). The V end was cut by 5 bases, the J end by 2 bases, with 13 bases between. The CDR3 sequence is 14 residues long. DNA of the CDR3: TGTGCCTGGGACCTCGAGGAGGGCAATCAGCCCCAGCATTTT. It encodes CAWDLEEGNQPQHF.

The chain carries TRBV5-1 and TRBJ1-5, with 12 bases lining up with TRBD1. The CDR3 runs 17 residues. J was trimmed by 5 bases and V by 2 bases; bases with no gene match: 8. The V gene's germline CDR1 is SGHRS and CDR2 YFSETQ. CDR3 DNA sequence: TGCGCCAGCAGCTTTCGGGACAGGGGGCGGATTGATCAGCCCCAGCATTTT. Protein product: CASSFRDRGRIDQPQHF.

The rearrangement uses TRBV7-9 and TRBJ1-2; 8 bases are shared with TRBD1. V shed 5 bases, J shed 0 bases, and the junction held 8 bases outside the gene matches. The CDR3 extends over 16 amino acids. Germline V lookup: CDR1 SEHNR, CDR2 FQNEAQ (reference sequence). DNA of the CDR3: TGTGCCAGCAGCCCGATACAGGGGGAAGCTAACTATGGCTACACCTTC. Translated, it gives CASSPIQGEANYGYTF.

The chain combines TRBV4-2 with TRBJ2-3; D is perhaps TRBD1 (5 bases). In germline, CDR1 is LGHNA, CDR2 YNFKEQ. CDR3 length equals 13 residues. V was shortened by 1 base and J by 3 bases, with 5 bases between the two germline ends. CDR3 nucleotides: TGTGCCAGCAGCCAAGCAGGGACAGATACGCAGTATTTT. Its translation: CASSQAGTDTQYF.

This chain joins TRBV4-1 and TRBJ1-2; 7 nucleotides line up with TRBD1. Germline lookup yields CDR1 MGHRA and CDR2 YSYEKL. J was trimmed by 6 bases and V by 5 bases; bases with no gene match: 18. The CDR3 spans 17 residues. The CDR3 region is CASSFSVYRDRGNGYTF. In nucleotides, the CDR3 is TGCGCCAGCAGCTTCAGCGTCTACCGGGACAGAGGGAATGGCTACACCTTC.

The chain employs TRBV14 and TRBJ1-6; no reliable D call. V lost 2 bases and J lost 10, with 12 bases in between. This CDR3 contains 14 residues. Germline V gene lookup returns CDR1 SGHDN and CDR2 FVKESK. DNA of the CDR3: TGTGCCAGCAGCCAAAGCTCCGCGTTGTCACCCCTCCACTTT. Encoded protein: CASSQSSALSPLHF.